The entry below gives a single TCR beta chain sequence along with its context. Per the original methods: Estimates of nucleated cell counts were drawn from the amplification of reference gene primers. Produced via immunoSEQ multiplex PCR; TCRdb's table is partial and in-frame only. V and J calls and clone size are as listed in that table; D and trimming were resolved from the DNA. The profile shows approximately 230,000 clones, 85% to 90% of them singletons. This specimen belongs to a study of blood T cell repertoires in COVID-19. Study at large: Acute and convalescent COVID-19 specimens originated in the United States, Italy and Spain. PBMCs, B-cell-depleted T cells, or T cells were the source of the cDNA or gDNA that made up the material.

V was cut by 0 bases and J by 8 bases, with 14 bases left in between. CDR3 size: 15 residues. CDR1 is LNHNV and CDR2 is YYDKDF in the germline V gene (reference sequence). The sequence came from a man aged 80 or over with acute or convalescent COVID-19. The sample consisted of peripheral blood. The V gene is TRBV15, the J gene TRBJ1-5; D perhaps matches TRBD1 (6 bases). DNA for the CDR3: TGTGCCACCAGCAGAGATCTTACGGGGGGCGAGCCCCAGCATTTT. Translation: CATSRDLTGGEPQHF. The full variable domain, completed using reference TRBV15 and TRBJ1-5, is DAMVIQNPRYQVTQFGKPVTLSCSQTLNHNVMYWYQQKSSQAPKLLFHYYDKDFNNEADTPDNFQSRRPNTSFCFLDIRSPGLGDTAMYLCATSRDLTGGEPQHFGDGTRLSIL.